This T cell receptor beta chain is from a study of long-term antiretroviral therapy in people with HIV. Every donor contributed at least one pre-ART and at least two post-ART PBMC samples. A v3.0 immunoSEQ assay was performed at survey level. Samples were sequenced targeting about 35,000-50,000 T-cell genomes each. The repertoire was sequenced with immunoSEQ multiplex PCR; TCRdb's copy has only in-frame clones and lacks some. Here the sample spans about 21,000 clones, approximately 86% being singletons. This CDR3 has 14 amino acids. The V gene's germline CDR1 is SEHNR and CDR2 FQNEAQ (reference sequence). V lost 3 bases to trimming and J lost 0 bases, with 6 bases between them.

The chain combines TRBV7-9 with TRBJ2-1; D is undetermined. This clonotype originated in a middle-aged man with HIV. The material sequenced was unsorted PBMCs, taken at the start of antiretroviral therapy. The CDR3 region is CASSLESSYNEQFF. Written as DNA, the CDR3 is TGTGCCAGCAGCTTGGAGAGCTCCTACAATGAGCAGTTCTTC.